This entry describes one T cell receptor beta chain. Its matching antigen is unknown. A much larger clonotype is one base distant, so this may be a read error. This sample is drawn from a study of neurological immune-mediated disorders. V lost 2 bases to trimming and J lost 7 bases, with 11 bases between them. Germline V CDR1 and CDR2: DFQATT, SNEGSKA (reference sequence). The CDR3 runs 12 residues. General study points: In HTLV-1-associated myelopathy, TCR clonal expansion was greatest, whereas multiple sclerosis had the least, falling below healthy controls.

The cDNA was generated by 5'RACE with 10-nucleotide random UMIs. TCRdb re-called the 5' RACE reads through MiXCR, storing one row per CDR3 protein. The sample has tens of thousands of distinct CDR3 sequences, roughly 18% seen once. This receptor was obtained from a woman aged 40 to 50 in good health. The V call is TRBV20-1, the J call TRBJ2-5; D is unresolved. The sequenced sample was PBMCs. The CDR3: CSARLSSRTQYF. CDR3 sequence (DNA): TGCAGTGCTAGATTGAGTTCCAGGACCCAGTACTTC.